This T cell receptor beta chain derives from a study of T cell repertoires in cytomegalovirus infection. Each CDR3 protein is one row after TCRdb ran MiXCR on the reads. The sample includes some 480,000 distinct CDR3 sequences, roughly a third of them seen just once. About this clonotype: Its target is unknown.

In germline, CDR1 is SEHNR, CDR2 FQNEAQ (reference sequence). Trimming cost V 3 bases and J 0 bases, with 10 bases left between them. The CDR3 is 15 amino acids. The sequence derives from a human donor in good health (CMV status not recorded). Some clones in this sample may be carry-over from other donors' samples. The rearrangement links TRBV7-9 to TRBJ2-3; possible D gene TRBD2, 5 bases. The sequencing here drew on cultured PBMCs, taken from culture after CMV antigen stimulation. Here the CDR3 DNA reads TGTGCCAGCAGCTTTCTGGACTCTAGCACAGATACGCAGTATTTT. Protein: CASSFLDSSTDTQYF.